This TCR beta chain stems from a study of cytomegalovirus exposure and HLA in healthy donors. Regarding the study as a whole: Some segments of the V type, notably TRBV6-2 and TRBV6-3, were excluded as indistinguishable. Both high specificity and high sensitivity reportedly marked the classifier's diagnosis of cytomegalovirus status.

The primer mix had 60 Vbeta and 13 Jbeta primers. In the study's own analysis: An analysis that came later counted 77 million or so unique TCR beta chains, 9 million to 12 million shared. Only in-frame clones appear in the TCRdb table, and some are missing; sequencing was by immunoSEQ multiplex PCR. Clonal size and the V and J genes are those of that table, whereas D and trimming came from the DNA. The table lists around 190,000 clones, 75% to 85% of them singletons. V lost 3 bases and J 5 bases, leaving 32 bases between the germline ends. The germline V gene encodes CDR1 SGHVS and CDR2 FQNEAQ. The CDR3 spans 20 residues. On this clone: Its matching antigen is unknown.

V and J are TRBV7-8 and TRBJ2-7, with D possibly matching TRBD1 (5 bases). The sequence was obtained from a woman aged 50 to 60 in good health and CMV-seronegative. Sequencing input: PBMCs. The CDR3 reads CASSFGQPGSHTYSPHEQYF. CDR3 DNA sequence: TGTGCCAGCAGCTTTGGACAACCGGGCTCCCACACATACTCGCCCCACGAGCAGTACTTC. Based on the CDR3 plus reference TRBV7-8 and TRBJ2-7, the full variable domain is GAGVSQSPRYKVAKRGQDVALRCDPISGHVSLFWYQQALGQGPEFLTYFQNEAQLDKSGLPSDRFFAERPEGSVSTLKIQRTQQEDSAVYLCASSFGQPGSHTYSPHEQYFGPGTRLTVT.